The TCR beta chain under discussion was sequenced for a study of T cells in Graves' hyperthyroidism and ophthalmopathy. The study's findings and limits: In the blood, most expanded thyroid clonotypes above 0.001 appeared as well. A model of 13 V-J pairs discriminated ophthalmopathy from stable hyperthyroidism.

There are a few counts of this clonotype. No antigen is known for it. With V trimmed by 1 base and J by 2 bases, 6 bases remained unmatched. Germline-derived CDR1 and CDR2 are MGHRA and YSYEKL. CDR3 size: 18 residues. What was amplified from RNA transcripts were TCR beta CDR3 regions. With the HTBI primer set, the TCR CDR3 went through a first round of RT-PCR. TCRdb re-called the multiplex PCR reads through MiXCR, storing one row per CDR3 protein. The sample yields 500,000 or so distinct CDR3 sequences, about a sixth seen once. Sequencing input: blood. The chain joins TRBV4-1 to TRBJ2-2; 11 nucleotides line up with TRBD2. The TCR sequence derives from a woman aged 18-29 years with Graves' ophthalmopathy. This CDR3 reads CASSQGPSGGLNTGELFF. CDR3 sequence (DNA): TGCGCCAGCAGCCAAGGTCCTAGCGGGGGGCTTAACACCGGGGAGCTGTTTTTT.